The following is a TCR beta chain sequence with its context. Sequencing used immunoSEQ v3. Survey-level samples got around 2.1 million read pairs; deep-level samples got roughly 5-6.5 million. Clones were sequenced by immunoSEQ multiplex PCR, and TCRdb holds only the in-frame ones, with some missing. The sample consists of about 36,000 clones, around 70% of them appearing once. The sample's time point: pre-treatment sample, taken before nivolumab and TIL therapy. The data were taken from a study of TIL therapy for anti-PD-1-resistant metastatic lung cancer. At the level of the study: A handful of tumors were EGFR-mutant and two were ALK-rearranged.

V was trimmed by 2 bases and J by 7 bases, leaving 2 bases between them. This CDR3 region has 11 residues. Germline lookup yields CDR1 MNHEY and CDR2 SVGAGI. The receptor was derived from a person between 30 and 80 years old with non-small cell lung cancer. The specimen comprised blood, sampled at baseline. This chain links TRBV6-5 with TRBJ2-2; D unresolved. As DNA, the CDR3 is TGTGCCAGCAGTTACGTCGGGGAGCTGTTTTTT. This encodes CASSYVGELFF.